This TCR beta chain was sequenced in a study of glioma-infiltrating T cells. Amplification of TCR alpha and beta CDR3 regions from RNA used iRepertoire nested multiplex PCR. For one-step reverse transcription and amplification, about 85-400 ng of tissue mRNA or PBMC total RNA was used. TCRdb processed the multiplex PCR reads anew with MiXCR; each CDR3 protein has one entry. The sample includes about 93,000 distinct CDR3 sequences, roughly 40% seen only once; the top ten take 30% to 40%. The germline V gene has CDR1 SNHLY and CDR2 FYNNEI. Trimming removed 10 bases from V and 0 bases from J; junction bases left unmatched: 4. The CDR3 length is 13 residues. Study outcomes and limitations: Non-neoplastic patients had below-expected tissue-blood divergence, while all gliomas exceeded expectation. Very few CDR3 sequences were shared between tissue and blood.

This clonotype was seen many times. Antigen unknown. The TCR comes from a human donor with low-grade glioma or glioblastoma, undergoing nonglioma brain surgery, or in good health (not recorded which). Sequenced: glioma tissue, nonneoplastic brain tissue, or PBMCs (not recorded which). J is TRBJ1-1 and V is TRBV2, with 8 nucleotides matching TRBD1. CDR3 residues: CATRTGLNTEAFF. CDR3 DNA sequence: TGTGCCACCCGGACAGGGTTGAACACTGAAGCTTTCTTT.